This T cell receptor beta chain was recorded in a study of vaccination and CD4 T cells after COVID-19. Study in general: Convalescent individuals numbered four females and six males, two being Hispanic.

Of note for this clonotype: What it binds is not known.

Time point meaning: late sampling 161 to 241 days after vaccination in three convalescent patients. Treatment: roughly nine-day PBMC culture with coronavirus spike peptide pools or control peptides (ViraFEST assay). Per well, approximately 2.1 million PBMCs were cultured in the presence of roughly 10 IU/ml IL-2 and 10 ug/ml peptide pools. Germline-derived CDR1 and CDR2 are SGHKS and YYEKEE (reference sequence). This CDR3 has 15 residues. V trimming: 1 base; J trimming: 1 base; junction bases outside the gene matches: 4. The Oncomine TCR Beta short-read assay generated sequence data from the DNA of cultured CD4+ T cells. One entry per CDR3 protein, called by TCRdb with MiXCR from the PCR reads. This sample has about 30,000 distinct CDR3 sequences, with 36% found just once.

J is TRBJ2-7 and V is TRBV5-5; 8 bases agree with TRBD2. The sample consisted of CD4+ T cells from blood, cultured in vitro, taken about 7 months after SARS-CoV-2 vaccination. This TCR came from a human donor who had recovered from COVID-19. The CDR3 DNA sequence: TGTGCCAGCAGCTTGCTGGGACTAGGGTCCTACGAGCAGTACTTC. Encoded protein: CASSLLGLGSYEQYF.